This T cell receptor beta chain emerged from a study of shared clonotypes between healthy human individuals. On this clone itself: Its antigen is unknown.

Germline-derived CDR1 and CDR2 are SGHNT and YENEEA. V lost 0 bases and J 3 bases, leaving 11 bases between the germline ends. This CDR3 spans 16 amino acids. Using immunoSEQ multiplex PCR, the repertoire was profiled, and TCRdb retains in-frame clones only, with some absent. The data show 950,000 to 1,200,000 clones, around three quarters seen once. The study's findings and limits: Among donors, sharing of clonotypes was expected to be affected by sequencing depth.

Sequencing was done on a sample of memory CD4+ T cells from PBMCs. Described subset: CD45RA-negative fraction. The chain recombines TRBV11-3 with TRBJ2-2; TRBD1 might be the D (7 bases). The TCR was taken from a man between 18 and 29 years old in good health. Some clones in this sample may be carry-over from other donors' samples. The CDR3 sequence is CASSLDGGGDTGELFF. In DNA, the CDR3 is TGTGCCAGCAGCTTAGATGGAGGGGGCGACACCGGGGAGCTGTTTTTT.